Presented here are 29 T cell receptor beta chains from one specimen sequenced in a study of early T cells in non-severe SARS-CoV-2 infection. TCRdb re-derived calls from the 5' RACE reads in MiXCR, one entry per CDR3 protein. The repertoire consists of about 27,000 distinct CDR3 sequences, with more than 3.5% occurring once and the leading ten covering about 6.3%. The sequencing input was whole blood. Receptors were obtained from an adult who was a healthcare worker with PCR-confirmed SARS-CoV-2 infection or an uninfected control (not recorded which).

This clonotype has ten or more counts. The rearrangement joins TRBV7-3 to TRBJ2-1; D is possibly TRBD1 or TRBD2 (5 bases each). Germline V lookup: CDR1 SGHTA, CDR2 FQGTGA. V was shortened by 1 base and J by 5 bases, with 15 bases between the two germline ends. There are 16 residues in the CDR3. In DNA form, the CDR3 reads TGTGCCAGCAGCTTAAGCTACGGCGAGGGGAACAATGAGCAGTTCTTC. Translation gives CASSLSYGEGNNEQFF. The full variable domain, completed using reference TRBV7-3 and TRBJ2-1, is GAGVSQTPSNKVTEKGKYVELRCDPISGHTALYWYRQSLGQGPEFLIYFQGTGAADDSGLPNDRFFAVRPEGSVSTLKIQRTERGDSAVYLCASSLSYGEGNNEQFFGPGTRLTVL.

This clonotype was observed at least ten times. V gene TRBV12-3 or TRBV12-4 combines with J gene TRBJ2-7, with TRBD2 matching 12 bases. CDR3 size: 15 residues. Trimming took 6 bases from V and 5 from J; bases not matched to a gene: 8. The CDR3 bases are TGTGCCAGCAGGCAGAGACTAGCGGGAGCGAACGAGCAGTACTTC. Residues: CASRQRLAGANEQYF.

In this sample, this clonotype turned up a few times. The chain links TRBV27 to TRBJ2-3, with 7 bases matching TRBD1. The germline CDR1 and CDR2 sequences are MNHEY and SMNVEV (reference sequence). The CDR3 spans 15 residues. V dropped 1 base and J dropped 2; count of bases not matched to a gene: 3. CDR3 amino acids: CASSLLGQYTDTQYF. CDR3 nucleotides: TGTGCCAGCAGTTTATTGGGACAGTACACAGATACGCAGTATTTT.

The rearrangement joins TRBV2 to TRBJ2-1; 10 nucleotides line up with TRBD2. The CDR3 consists of 17 residues. Germline CDR1 and CDR2: SNHLY and FYNNEI. Germline trimming cut 7 bases from V and 4 bases from J; bases unmatched to any gene: 13. The CDR3 DNA sequence: TGTGCCAGCAATCCGGCTAGCGGGAGAGTACAGTACAATGAGCAGTTCTTC. Amino acids: CASNPASGRVQYNEQFF. Combining the CDR3 with reference TRBV2 and TRBJ2-1 gives the whole variable domain EPEVTQTPSHQVTQMGQEVILRCVPISNHLYFYWYRQILGQKVEFLVSFYNNEISEKSEIFDDQFSVERPDGSNFTLKIRSTKLEDSAMYFCASNPASGRVQYNEQFFGPGTRLTVL.

This clonotype was seen many times. The gene calls are TRBV20-1 and TRBJ2-5; the D is unclear. This CDR3 spans 13 amino acids. The V gene lost 6 bases and the J gene lost 1 base, with 12 bases spanning the gap. Germline assignment: CDR1 DFQATT and CDR2 SNEGSKA (reference sequence). The CDR3 region has the DNA TGCAGTGCAGATAGCCGCCCCCAAGAGACCCAGTACTTC. This encodes CSADSRPQETQYF.

This clonotype is medium-sized in the sample. V is TRBV7-3 and J is TRBJ2-3; the match to TRBD2 covers 8 bases. V lost 5 bases to trimming and J lost 6 bases; unmatched junction nucleotides: 7. This CDR3 comprises 14 residues. Looked up from germline, CDR1 is SGHTA and CDR2 is FQGTGA. The CDR3: CASSREGTRDTQYF. The CDR3 DNA sequence: TGTGCCAGCAGCCGGGAGGGGACAAGGGATACGCAGTATTTT. Full variable domain (rest looked up from reference TRBV7-3 and TRBJ2-3): GAGVSQTPSNKVTEKGKYVELRCDPISGHTALYWYRQSLGQGPEFLIYFQGTGAADDSGLPNDRFFAVRPEGSVSTLKIQRTERGDSAVYLCASSREGTRDTQYFGPGTRLTVL.

With regard to this clonotype: At one of its ends the junction is not consistent with the germline gene, which may arise from a read error. The chain carries TRBV12-3 or TRBV12-4 and TRBJ2-1, with D possibly TRBD2 on 7 matching bases. The CDR3 covers 16 residues. CDR3 nucleotide sequence: TGTGCCAGCACTTTAGTTGAGGGAGGGACATACAATGAGCAGTTCTTC. It is translated as CASTLVEGGTYNEQFF.

This rearrangement joins TRBV7-2 to TRBJ2-2; D ambiguous. This CDR3 contains 13 residues. Trimming left V 2 bases short and J 6 bases short, with 7 bases between. Per the germline V gene, CDR1 is SGHTA and CDR2 is FQGNSA. This chain's CDR3 is CASSLFSPGELFF. CDR3 nucleotides: TGTGCCAGCAGCTTATTCTCTCCCGGGGAGCTGTTTTTT.

The V gene is TRBV9, the J gene TRBJ2-2; TRBD1 matches at 7 bases. The junction had 9 bases not matched to a gene; V was cut back by 4 bases and J by 0 bases. Germline CDR1 and CDR2: SGDLS and YYNGEE. This CDR3 has 17 residues. CDR3 nucleotide sequence: TGTGCCAGCAGCACGCGGCAAGACAGGGCGAACACCGGGGAGCTGTTTTTT. It is translated as CASSTRQDRANTGELFF.

This clonotype was recorded at least ten times. The chain is built from TRBV20-1 and TRBJ2-5; TRBD2 matches at 8 bases. The V gene's germline CDR1 is DFQATT and CDR2 SNEGSKA (reference sequence). The CDR3 has 17 amino acids. The V segment lost 1 base and the J segment 2 bases; nucleotides outside the gene matches: 12. The CDR3 is CSARVPSAGGLQETQYF. CDR3 in DNA: TGCAGTGCTAGAGTCCCCTCTGCGGGAGGCCTACAAGAGACCCAGTACTTC.

This sequence joins TRBV7-8 and TRBJ1-1; D uncertain. Per the germline V gene, CDR1 is SGHVS and CDR2 is FQNEAQ. V lost 0 bases and J lost 6, with 14 bases in between. The CDR3 spans 15 residues. The CDR3 sequence: CASSLAAAFLSEAFF. As DNA, the CDR3 is TGTGCCAGCAGCTTAGCGGCAGCATTCCTCTCTGAAGCTTTCTTT.

Remarks on this clonotype: One end of the junction fails to match germline, which may point to a read error. V is TRBV7-9 and J is TRBJ2-7; perhaps D is TRBD1 or TRBD2 (5 bases each). CDR3 length: 13 amino acids. Germline loops: CDR1 SEHNR, CDR2 FQNEAQ (reference sequence). CDR3 amino acids: CASSLASGTEQYF. CDR3 sequence (DNA): TGTGCCAGTAGCTTAGCGTCAGGGACGGAGCAGTACTTC. The variable domain in full, with the rest retrieved from reference TRBV7-9 and TRBJ2-7, is DTGVSQNPRHKITKRGQNVTFRCDPISEHNRLYWYRQTLGQGPEFLTYFQNEAQLEKSRLLSDRFSAERPKGSFSTLEIQRTEQGDSAMYLCASSLASGTEQYFGPGTRLTVT.

This rearrangement joins TRBV4-2 to TRBJ2-1; D is undetermined. This CDR3 spans 15 amino acids. Trimming removed 4 bases at V and 3 bases at J, with 13 bases between. Per germline, CDR1 LGHNA and CDR2 YNFKEQ. The CDR3 DNA reads TGTGCCAGCAGCCTCAGCGTAGGGAACTACAATGAGCAGTTCTTC. The encoded protein is CASSLSVGNYNEQFF.

This clonotype has ten or more counts. The J gene is TRBJ2-3, the V gene TRBV25-1; TRBD2 matches 10 bases. Germline-derived CDR1 and CDR2 are MGHDK and SYGVNS. The CDR3 consists of 15 residues. J gave up 4 bases and V 6 bases, and 7 bases lay outside the gene matches. The CDR3 sequence is CASSPSGRFSDTQYF. The CDR3, as DNA: TGTGCCAGCAGCCCTAGCGGGAGATTCTCAGATACGCAGTATTTT.

This clonotype is medium-sized within its sample. The chain employs TRBV18 and TRBJ2-7, with 7 bases that match TRBD1. The CDR3 is 14 residues long. The germline V gene has CDR1 KGHSH and CDR2 LQKENI. With 3 bases clipped from V and 5 bases from J, the junction kept 7 bases outside the gene matches. The CDR3 is CASSPFQGVDEQYF. The CDR3 DNA follows: TGTGCCAGCTCACCGTTCCAGGGGGTAGACGAGCAGTACTTC. Complete variable domain (other parts from reference TRBV18 and TRBJ2-7): NAGVMQNPRHLVRRRGQEARLRCSPMKGHSHVYWYRQLPEEGLKFMVYLQKENIIDESGMPKERFSAEFPKEGPSILRIQQVVRGDSAAYFCASSPFQGVDEQYFGPGTRLTVT.

The sample holds many counts of this clonotype. This rearrangement joins TRBV2 to TRBJ2-3; 9 nucleotides match TRBD2. This CDR3 has 14 amino acids. Germline V lookup: CDR1 SNHLY, CDR2 FYNNEI. V dropped 7 bases and J dropped 3; count of bases not matched to a gene: 5. Here the CDR3 DNA reads TGTGCCAGCAATAGCGGGAGAGCGACAGATACGCAGTATTTT. Its protein product is CASNSGRATDTQYF.

There are many counts of this clonotype. The rearrangement uses TRBV11-3 and TRBJ2-1; the D call may be TRBD1 or TRBD2 (6 bases each). Germline V gene data show CDR1 as SGHNT and CDR2 as YENEEA. The length of the CDR3 is 13 residues. Trimming removed 3 bases at V and 10 bases at J, with 13 bases between. CDR3 in amino acids: CASSLLQGGEQFF. The CDR3 DNA is TGTGCCAGCAGCTTGTTACAGGGAGGAGAGCAGTTCTTC.

This clonotype was picked up many times. The rearrangement uses TRBV7-6 and TRBJ2-5, with 8 bases aligning to TRBD2. CDR3 length: 14 amino acids. After removal of 5 bases from V and 3 bases from J, the junction contained 5 bases not matched to a gene. The germline V gene encodes CDR1 SGHVS and CDR2 FNYEAQ. CDR3 sequence (DNA): TGTGCCAGCAGCCGGGCGGGACTAGAAGAGACCCAGTACTTC. It yields the protein CASSRAGLEETQYF.

The sample holds many counts of this clonotype. The chain uses TRBV7-9 and TRBJ2-1, with D perhaps TRBD1 or TRBD2 (5 bases each). There are 13 residues in the CDR3. V was trimmed by 3 bases and J by 7 bases, leaving 10 bases between them. Germline lookup yields CDR1 SEHNR and CDR2 FQNEAQ (reference sequence). The CDR3: CASSFPGGNEQFF. The DNA for the CDR3 is TGTGCCAGCAGCTTCCCTGGGGGTAATGAGCAGTTCTTC.

The chain carries TRBV29-1 and TRBJ1-2, with D unresolved. The CDR3 extends over 11 amino acids. V was cut by 1 base and J by 6 bases, with 6 bases left in between. Germline CDR1 reads SQVTM; CDR2 reads ANQGSEA. CDR3 coding DNA: TGCAGCGTTGAAGGGCTGGATGGCTACACCTTC. It encodes CSVEGLDGYTF.

The chain uses TRBV6-6 and TRBJ2-7, with 10 bases aligning to TRBD2. The V segment lost 6 bases and the J segment 4 bases; nucleotides outside the gene matches: 15. CDR3 length: 17 residues. From germline, CDR1 is MNHNY and CDR2 SVGAGI (reference sequence). The CDR3 sequence: CASRSGLDRAGGYEQYF. As DNA, the CDR3 is TGTGCCAGCAGAAGCGGTCTAGATCGAGCGGGAGGGTACGAGCAGTACTTC.

This clonotype was found many times. The chain carries TRBV6-5 and TRBJ1-5; 7 bases line up with TRBD1. The CDR3 spans 13 residues. Germline CDR1 reads MNHEY; CDR2 reads SVGAGI. Unmatched junction bases numbered 3, after V lost 6 bases and J lost 4 bases. The CDR3 DNA reads as TGTGCCAGCAGCCTACAGGGGAATCAGCCCCAGCATTTT. Amino acids: CASSLQGNQPQHF.

This clonotype showed up many times. CDR3 region: CASSLVIYEAFF. DNA for the CDR3: TGTGCCAGCAGCTTAGTTATATATGAAGCTTTCTTT. The gene calls are TRBV7-9 and TRBJ1-1; no clear D gene. From germline, CDR1 is SEHNR and CDR2 FQNEAQ (reference sequence). V gave up 1 base and J gave up 7 bases, with 7 bases separating them. The CDR3 contains 12 residues.

This clonotype has at least ten counts. This sequence joins TRBV18 and TRBJ2-1; TRBD2 matches 8 bases. The length of the CDR3 is 15 residues. With V trimmed by 2 bases and J by 4 bases, 4 bases remained unmatched. Germline assignment: CDR1 KGHSH and CDR2 LQKENI. Here the CDR3 reads CASSPGLAGYNEQFF. The CDR3 DNA reads as TGTGCCAGCTCACCAGGACTAGCAGGTTACAATGAGCAGTTCTTC.

This clonotype was recorded many times. The chain recombines TRBV9 with TRBJ2-2; D remains unclear. V lost 0 bases and J lost 6, with 6 bases in between. The CDR3 contains 13 residues. Germline V lookup: CDR1 SGDLS, CDR2 YYNGEE. CDR3 residues: CASSVVWAGELFF. CDR3 sequence (DNA): TGTGCCAGCAGCGTAGTTTGGGCCGGGGAGCTGTTTTTT.

This clonotype has at least ten counts. J is TRBJ2-1 and V is TRBV7-8; 12 bases line up with TRBD2. V shed 5 bases and J 7 bases; nucleotides not matched to a gene: 12. This CDR3 has 17 residues. CDR1 is SGHVS and CDR2 is FQNEAQ in the germline V gene. The CDR3 region has the DNA TGTGCCAGCAGCCTGCCGCTAGCGGGAGGGCTGAGGAATGAGCAGTTCTTC. This encodes CASSLPLAGGLRNEQFF.

V and J are TRBV7-2 and TRBJ2-5, with D possibly matching TRBD2 (5 bases). Germline lookup yields CDR1 SGHTA and CDR2 FQGNSA. Trimming shortened V by 3 bases and J by 1 base, and 9 bases separated the two germline ends. The length of the CDR3 is 14 residues. In DNA form, the CDR3 reads TGTGCCAGCAGCTTTCAGCGGAGCCAAGAGACCCAGTACTTC. As protein: CASSFQRSQETQYF. Using reference TRBV7-2 and TRBJ2-5 for the parts outside the CDR3, the full variable domain is GAGVSQSPSNKVTEKGKDVELRCDPISGHTALYWYRQSLGQGLEFLIYFQGNSAPDKSGLPSDRFSAERTGGSVSTLTIQRTQQEDSAVYLCASSFQRSQETQYFGPGTRLLVL.

This clonotype has at least ten counts. The V gene is TRBV21-1, the J gene TRBJ2-1; the table's D call TRBD1 went unverified against the DNA. TRBV21-1 counts as a pseudogene. This CDR3 has 17 amino acids. CDR3 sequence: CASSHPPAGTSYNEQFF. CDR3 in DNA: TGTGCCAGCAGCCACCCCCCGGCGGGGACCTCCTACAATGAGCAGTTCTTC.

This clonotype appeared many times. The chain links TRBV20-1 to TRBJ1-1; a possible D gene is TRBD1 (6 bases). The V end was cut by 0 bases, the J end by 4 bases, with 15 bases between. Germline CDR1 is DFQATT and CDR2 is SNEGSKA (reference sequence). This CDR3 has 15 amino acids. The CDR3 loop reads CSAREGERGSTEAFF. The CDR3 nucleotides are TGCAGTGCTAGAGAGGGGGAAAGGGGGAGCACTGAAGCTTTCTTT.